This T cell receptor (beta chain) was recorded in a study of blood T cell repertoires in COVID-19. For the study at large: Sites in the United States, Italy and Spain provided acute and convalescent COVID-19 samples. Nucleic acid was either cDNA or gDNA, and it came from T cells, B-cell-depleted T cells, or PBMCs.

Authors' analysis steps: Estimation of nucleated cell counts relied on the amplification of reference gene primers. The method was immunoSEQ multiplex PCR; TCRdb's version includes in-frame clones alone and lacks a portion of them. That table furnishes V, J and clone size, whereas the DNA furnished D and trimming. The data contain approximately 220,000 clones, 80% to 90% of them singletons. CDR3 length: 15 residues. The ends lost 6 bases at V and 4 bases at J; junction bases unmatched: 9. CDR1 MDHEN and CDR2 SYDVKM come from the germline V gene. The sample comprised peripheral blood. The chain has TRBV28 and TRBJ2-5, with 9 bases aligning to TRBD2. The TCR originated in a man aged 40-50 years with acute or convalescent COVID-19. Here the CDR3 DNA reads TGTGCCAGCAGGTCAGGGACTAGCATCGTAGAGACCCAGTACTTC. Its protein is CASRSGTSIVETQYF.